The 28 T cell receptor beta chains below were found in one sample sequenced in a study of shared clonotypes between healthy human individuals (TCRdb year 2020). For the CD8 naive samples, CD45RO-negative cells were positively selected for CCR7, yielding a CD45RA+CCR7+ population from which TemRA cells were excluded. The library was generated by the immunoSEQ multiplex PCR assay. TCRdb retrieved this table from immuneACCESS and kept in-frame rearrangements only. Not all clones are present; in checked studies, unresolved V genes account for under half, and no reason is known for the remainder. In this sample the table shows hundreds of thousands of clones, approximately 95% of which occur a single time. The ten largest account for over 0.09% of the sample. Sequenced: naive CD8+ T cells sorted from blood. The intended sense of this specimen's cell subset or site label: CD45RA+CCR7+. The receptors were sampled from a woman under 40 in good health.

This rearrangement joins TRBV27 to TRBJ2-1; D may correspond to TRBD1 or TRBD2 (5 bases each). V was trimmed by 6 bases and J by 8 bases, leaving 17 bases between them. The CDR3 runs to 14 residues. CDR1 and CDR2 from the germline V gene are MNHEY and SMNVEV (reference sequence). CDR3 sequence (DNA): TGTGCCAGCAGCAGAGGGGTGCCCTGGGATGAGCAGTTCTTC. Translation: CASSRGVPWDEQFF.

The chain recombines TRBV11-2 with TRBJ1-1; no clear D gene. From germline, CDR1 is SGHAT and CDR2 FQNNGV. Trimming stripped 1 base from V and 7 bases from J, with 10 bases between. The CDR3 length is 13 residues. Written as DNA, the CDR3 is TGTGCCAGCAGCTTAGTAGTTTGGGGTGAAGCTTTCTTT. Its translation: CASSLVVWGEAFF. Combining the CDR3 with reference TRBV11-2 and TRBJ1-1 gives the whole variable domain EAGVAQSPRYKIIEKRQSVAFWCNPISGHATLYWYQQILGQGPKLLIQFQNNGVVDDSQLPKDRFSAERLKGVDSTLKIQPAKLEDSAVYLCASSLVVWGEAFFGQGTRLTVV.

Details on this clone: Other DNA sequences in this specimen translate into the identical CDR3. The chain links TRBV2 to TRBJ2-1, with D possibly matching TRBD2 (6 bases). Looked up from germline, CDR1 is SNHLY and CDR2 is FYNNEI. Trimming shortened V by 6 bases and J by 0 bases, and 12 bases separated the two germline ends. The CDR3 is made up of 15 amino acids. The CDR3 region has the DNA TGTGCCAGCAGGGAGGGGTTGAGCTCCTACAATGAGCAGTTCTTC. Residues: CASREGLSSYNEQFF. Based on the CDR3 plus reference TRBV2 and TRBJ2-1, the full variable domain is EPEVTQTPSHQVTQMGQEVILRCVPISNHLYFYWYRQILGQKVEFLVSFYNNEISEKSEIFDDQFSVERPDGSNFTLKIRSTKLEDSAMYFCASREGLSSYNEQFFGPGTRLTVL.

The chain has TRBV19 and TRBJ2-5; 9 bases align to TRBD1. J gave up 0 bases and V 7 bases, and 12 bases lay outside the gene matches. Germline CDR1 LNHDA, CDR2 SQIVND (reference sequence). This CDR3 is built from 17 residues. The DNA of the CDR3 is TGTGCCAGTAATCCTAATTCCGGGACAGGGTACCAAGAGACCCAGTACTTC. Translation: CASNPNSGTGYQETQYF.

The chain has TRBV4-1 and TRBJ1-1, with D unclear. From germline, CDR1 is MGHRA and CDR2 YSYEKL. Deletions cut 4 bases from V and 4 bases from J, with 10 bases between. The CDR3 spans 13 residues. This CDR3 reads CASSLDIPTEAFF. The CDR3 region has the DNA TGCGCCAGCAGCCTTGACATCCCCACTGAAGCTTTCTTT.

The V and J genes are TRBV4-2 and TRBJ2-7; the match to TRBD2 covers 9 bases. After removal of 5 bases from V and 2 bases from J, the junction contained 10 bases not matched to a gene. CDR1 is LGHNA and CDR2 is YNFKEQ in the germline V gene. This CDR3 is built from 16 residues. CDR3 amino acids: CASSYPGLAKTYEQYF. The CDR3 DNA reads as TGTGCCAGCAGCTACCCGGGACTAGCCAAAACCTACGAGCAGTACTTC.

This clone was seen once. At the DNA level, this CDR3 is encoded by other sequences in the same sample as well. The chain couples TRBV27 to TRBJ2-5; the D is unclear. Trimming pared 7 bases from V and 5 bases from J, leaving 8 bases between. This CDR3 has 11 residues. In germline, CDR1 is MNHEY, CDR2 SMNVEV (reference sequence). CDR3 protein: CASTLGETQYF. CDR3 DNA sequence: TGTGCCAGCACTTTGGGGGAGACCCAGTACTTC.

The V gene is TRBV4-1, the J gene TRBJ2-7; either TRBD1 or TRBD2 may supply D (5 bases each). The V gene's germline CDR1 is MGHRA and CDR2 YSYEKL. Between the trimmed V and J ends, which lost 0 bases and 0 bases, there was a span of 15 bases. The CDR3 contains 17 residues. The chain's CDR3 is CASSQDPLEGSSYEQYF. CDR3 DNA sequence: TGCGCCAGCAGCCAAGATCCATTAGAGGGGAGCTCCTACGAGCAGTACTTC.

The rearrangement links TRBV27 to TRBJ2-7; either TRBD1 or TRBD2 may supply D (7 bases each). This CDR3 region has 15 residues. Germline values: CDR1 MNHEY, CDR2 SMNVEV (reference sequence). Deletions cut 3 bases from V and 0 bases from J, with 12 bases between. CDR3 sequence reads: CASSFQGGSSYEQYF. CDR3 nucleotides: TGTGCCAGCAGTTTTCAGGGGGGGAGCTCCTACGAGCAGTACTTC.

Regarding this clone: Just one base apart from a much larger clone, this may be a read error. The V call is TRBV11-2, the J call TRBJ2-1; unclear D gene. V was cut by 3 bases and J by 5 bases, with 2 bases left in between. CDR1 is SGHAT, CDR2 FQNNGV, per germline. The CDR3 has 11 residues. CDR3 bases: TGTGCCAGCAGCTTCGACAATGAGCAGTTCTTC. It codes for CASSFDNEQFF.

This chain links TRBV28 with TRBJ1-5; D is undetermined. Germline loops: CDR1 MDHEN, CDR2 SYDVKM. CDR3 length: 12 residues. The V end lost 6 bases, the J end lost 9 bases, and 12 bases lay between the germline ends. The CDR3 DNA reads as TGTGCCAGCAGCACTACCCCGGCGCCCCAGCATTTT. It yields the protein CASSTTPAPQHF. The variable domain in full, with the rest retrieved from reference TRBV28 and TRBJ1-5, is DVKVTQSSRYLVKRTGEKVFLECVQDMDHENMFWYRQDPGLGLRLIYFSYDVKMKEKGDIPEGYSVSREKKERFSLILESASTNQTSMYLCASSTTPAPQHFGDGTRLSIL.

The rearrangement links TRBV7-9 to TRBJ2-7; 12 bases line up with TRBD1. The germline V gene has CDR1 SEHNR and CDR2 FQNEAQ (reference sequence). V was pared by 5 bases and J by 3 bases, with 5 bases of the junction left unmatched. The CDR3 loop spans 15 amino acids. CDR3 protein: CASSPGTGGLYEQYF. The CDR3 DNA sequence: TGTGCCAGCAGCCCCGGGACAGGGGGCCTCTACGAGCAGTACTTC.

The rearrangement links TRBV19 to TRBJ2-1; D unresolved. CDR1 and CDR2 (germline): LNHDA, SQIVND (reference sequence). The V gene lost 3 bases and the J gene lost 5 bases, with 14 bases spanning the gap. The CDR3 extends over 15 amino acids. This chain's CDR3 is CASSISLPSHNEQFF. The CDR3 nucleotides are TGTGCCAGTAGTATCAGTCTCCCCAGCCACAATGAGCAGTTCTTC.

J is TRBJ2-7 and V is TRBV7-3, with a tentative D call TRBD2 (6 bases). The length of the CDR3 is 14 residues. V was shortened by 3 bases and J by 5 bases, with 14 bases between the two germline ends. CDR1 SGHTA and CDR2 FQGTGA come from the germline V gene. The CDR3 sequence is CASSFMGGANEQYF. The CDR3 region has the DNA TGTGCCAGCAGCTTCATGGGGGGAGCTAACGAGCAGTACTTC.

The chain is built from TRBV9 and TRBJ1-1; no reliable D call. The germline V gene encodes CDR1 SGDLS and CDR2 YYNGEE. V lost 1 base to trimming and J lost 6 bases, with 10 bases between them. The CDR3 sequence is 13 residues long. Here the CDR3 reads CASSVQGSPEAFF. Here the CDR3 DNA reads TGTGCCAGCAGCGTACAAGGGAGCCCTGAAGCTTTCTTT.

The V and J genes are TRBV7-9 and TRBJ2-7, with 8 positions matching TRBD2. The germline CDR1 and CDR2 sequences are SEHNR and FQNEAQ (reference sequence). V lost 4 bases, J lost 4 bases, and 12 bases stayed unmatched. The CDR3 covers 16 residues. The CDR3 loop reads CASSSQDSGIGYEQYF. The CDR3 nucleotides read TGTGCCAGCAGCTCACAAGATAGCGGGATCGGTTACGAGCAGTACTTC. Full variable domain (outside the CDR3, taken from reference TRBV7-9 and TRBJ2-7): DTGVSQNPRHKITKRGQNVTFRCDPISEHNRLYWYRQTLGQGPEFLTYFQNEAQLEKSRLLSDRFSAERPKGSFSTLEIQRTEQGDSAMYLCASSSQDSGIGYEQYFGPGTRLTVT.

This clone has a single count. The V call is TRBV27, the J call TRBJ1-2; 8 bases line up with TRBD1. The germline V gene has CDR1 MNHEY and CDR2 SMNVEV (reference sequence). V shed 5 bases and J 8 bases; nucleotides not matched to a gene: 13. The CDR3 has 15 residues. The CDR3 nucleotides read TGTGCCAGCAGTCTGACAGGGGTATGGTTAGGGGGCTACACCTTC. This gives the protein CASSLTGVWLGGYTF.

The chain recombines TRBV19 with TRBJ2-7, with D possibly matching TRBD2 (5 bases). Germline lookup yields CDR1 LNHDA and CDR2 SQIVND (reference sequence). The CDR3 is made up of 17 amino acids. V was clipped by 5 bases and J by 2 bases, with 22 bases between them. The CDR3 DNA reads TGTGCCAGTAGTTTCAGGACTCTTCTAAGTGGCGCCTACGAGCAGTACTTC. Its protein is CASSFRTLLSGAYEQYF.

The chain has TRBV28 and TRBJ1-5; a weak D match, TRBD1 (6 bases). Per germline, CDR1 MDHEN and CDR2 SYDVKM. Trimming shortened V by 5 bases and J by 2 bases, and 13 bases separated the two germline ends. CDR3 size: 15 residues. Here the CDR3 DNA reads TGTGCCAGCAGTCAGGGGTTGGGGGGCAATCAGCCCCAGCATTTT. The encoded protein is CASSQGLGGNQPQHF.

The chain has TRBV15 and TRBJ1-2, with D possibly matching TRBD1 (6 bases). V lost 0 bases and J 5 bases, leaving 19 bases between the germline ends. The CDR3 runs 17 residues. Germline V gives CDR1 LNHNV, CDR2 YYDKDF (reference sequence). The chain's CDR3 is CATSRDLGGAQVYGYTF. CDR3 DNA sequence: TGTGCCACCAGCAGAGATCTTGGGGGGGCCCAGGTGTATGGCTACACCTTC. The whole variable domain, remainder taken from reference TRBV15 and TRBJ1-2, is DAMVIQNPRYQVTQFGKPVTLSCSQTLNHNVMYWYQQKSSQAPKLLFHYYDKDFNNEADTPDNFQSRRPNTSFCFLDIRSPGLGDTAMYLCATSRDLGGAQVYGYTFGSGTRLTVV.

This clone appeared once. The chain is built from TRBV7-9 and TRBJ2-7; unclear D gene. V gave up 5 bases and J gave up 2 bases, with 7 bases separating them. The CDR3 length is 12 residues. Germline values: CDR1 SEHNR, CDR2 FQNEAQ (reference sequence). The CDR3 is CASSGDTYEQYF. Here the CDR3 DNA reads TGTGCCAGCAGCGGAGATACCTACGAGCAGTACTTC.

The chain employs TRBV7-6 and TRBJ2-7; TRBD2 matches 7 bases. The CDR3 spans 14 residues. The germline V gene has CDR1 SGHVS and CDR2 FNYEAQ. V shed 2 bases, J shed 4 bases, and the junction held 5 bases outside the gene matches. The CDR3 spells CASSLKAGDYEQYF. CDR3 in DNA: TGTGCCAGCAGCTTAAAGGCGGGAGATTACGAGCAGTACTTC.

This clone was recorded once. The rearrangement uses TRBV5-1 and TRBJ1-1; the D is unclear. The V and J ends lost 0 bases and 4 bases respectively, with 13 bases between them. CDR3 size: 15 residues. Germline V CDR1 and CDR2: SGHRS, YFSETQ. This CDR3 reads CASSLAASLRTEAFF. The DNA of the CDR3 is TGCGCCAGCAGCTTGGCGGCAAGCCTTCGCACTGAAGCTTTCTTT. Together with reference TRBV5-1 and TRBJ1-1, the CDR3 gives the full variable domain: KAGVTQTPRYLIKTRGQQVTLSCSPISGHRSVSWYQQTPGQGLQFLFEYFSETQRNKGNFPGRFSGRQFSNSRSEMNVSTLELGDSALYLCASSLAASLRTEAFFGQGTRLTVV.

The chain uses TRBV2 and TRBJ1-5; 9 nucleotides agree with TRBD1. The CDR3 is 15 residues long. The V segment lost 3 bases and the J segment 6 bases; nucleotides outside the gene matches: 6. CDR1 and CDR2 from the germline V gene are SNHLY and FYNNEI. The CDR3, as DNA: TGTGCCAGCAGTGAGGGGACAGGGACACGTCAGCCCCAGCATTTT. Translating it yields CASSEGTGTRQPQHF.

The chain joins TRBV28 to TRBJ1-5; tentatively, D is TRBD1 (5 bases). There are 13 residues in the CDR3. Germline lookup yields CDR1 MDHEN and CDR2 SYDVKM. V dropped 7 bases and J dropped 5 bases, with 12 bases sitting between them. CDR3 sequence: CASMGLIHQPQHF. In DNA, the CDR3 is TGTGCCAGCATGGGACTTATCCATCAGCCCCAGCATTTT.

CDR3 region: CASSRGPGALNTEAFF. DNA of the CDR3: TGTGCCAGCAGTCGGGGGCCAGGGGCTCTGAACACTGAAGCTTTCTTT. The chain is built from TRBV27 and TRBJ1-1; D is possibly TRBD1 (6 bases). The CDR3 extends over 16 amino acids. V dropped 5 bases and J dropped 0 bases, with 16 bases sitting between them. The V gene's germline CDR1 is MNHEY and CDR2 SMNVEV (reference sequence).

The chain has TRBV2 and TRBJ2-2; 9 nucleotides agree with TRBD2. The V gene end was trimmed by 7 bases and the J gene end by 4 bases; junction bases not matched to a gene: 10. Germline-derived CDR1 and CDR2 are SNHLY and FYNNEI. CDR3 length: 16 residues. CDR3 nucleotides: TGTGCCAGCACCCCCGTGGTAGCGGGAGTCACCGGGGAGCTGTTTTTT. Translation: CASTPVVAGVTGELFF.

V and J are TRBV7-8 and TRBJ1-5, with D unresolved. CDR3 length: 12 residues. CDR1 and CDR2 (germline): SGHVS, FQNEAQ. V lost 4 bases and J lost 4, with 5 bases in between. This CDR3 is CASSSGNQPQHF. The CDR3 DNA sequence: TGTGCCAGCAGCTCCGGGAATCAGCCCCAGCATTTT.